This passage covers 10 T cell receptor beta chains from one sample sequenced in a study of B cell selection in AIRE deficiency. Generated by immunoSEQ multiplex PCR, the TCRdb table keeps only in-frame clones and is missing some. The repertoire consists of fewer than 25,000 clones, with approximately 97% occurring once and the leading ten covering roughly 0.3%. CD4+CD127+ cells were sorted as the conventional CD4 T cells. The sequenced sample consisted of conventional CD4+ T cells sorted from PBMCs. Every receptor here comes from a human donor with AIRE deficiency.

This chain's CDR3 is CASSRGGQETQYF. DNA for the CDR3: TGTGCCAGCTCCCGGGGCGGACAAGAGACCCAGTACTTC. The V gene is TRBV18, the J gene TRBJ2-5; D may be TRBD1 or TRBD2 (5 bases each). CDR1 KGHSH and CDR2 LQKENI come from the germline V gene. The CDR3 totals 13 residues. Trimming removed 6 bases at V and 2 bases at J, with 10 bases between.

This chain uses TRBV6-5 with TRBJ1-1; D is unresolved. CDR1 is MNHEY, CDR2 SVGAGI, per germline. The CDR3 has 15 residues. V was pared by 6 bases and J by 0 bases, with 14 bases between. The CDR3 here is CASSRPPGMNTEAFF. The CDR3 nucleotides read TGTGCCAGCAGCAGACCCCCTGGGATGAACACTGAAGCTTTCTTT.

The rearrangement uses TRBV5-1 and TRBJ2-7; D tentatively reads TRBD1 or TRBD2 (7 bases each). V lost 6 bases and J lost 2, with 15 bases in between. Per the germline V gene, CDR1 is SGHRS and CDR2 is YFSETQ. The CDR3 has 14 amino acids. As DNA, the CDR3 is TGCGCCAGCACCAGGGGGGGCAGCACCTACGAGCAGTACTTC. Translating gives CASTRGGSTYEQYF.

The chain joins TRBV18 to TRBJ1-2, with D possibly being TRBD1 (5 bases). V shed 4 bases and J shed 8 bases, with 14 bases lying between them. The CDR3 consists of 13 residues. From germline, CDR1 is KGHSH and CDR2 LQKENI. The CDR3 protein is CASSRNTGQGYTF. The CDR3 coding sequence is TGTGCCAGCTCACGAAACACAGGCCAGGGCTACACCTTC. Variable domain in full (rest from reference TRBV18 and TRBJ1-2): NAGVMQNPRHLVRRRGQEARLRCSPMKGHSHVYWYRQLPEEGLKFMVYLQKENIIDESGMPKERFSAEFPKEGPSILRIQQVVRGDSAAYFCASSRNTGQGYTFGSGTRLTVV.

V gene TRBV10-3 combines with J gene TRBJ1-5; 8 bases align to TRBD1. The CDR3 spans 14 residues. V trimming: 6 bases; J trimming: 1 base; junction bases outside the gene matches: 2. Germline values: CDR1 ENHRY, CDR2 SYGVKD. CDR3 nucleotides: TGTGCCATCAGCAGGGGGCAGAGCAATCAGCCCCAGCATTTT. This codes for CAISRGQSNQPQHF.

This rearrangement joins TRBV5-6 to TRBJ2-2; 10 bases map to TRBD1. There are 17 residues in the CDR3. Germline values: CDR1 SGHDT, CDR2 YYEEEE. V shed 4 bases and J 2 bases; nucleotides not matched to a gene: 8. The CDR3 DNA is TGTGCCAGCAGCCCCAACCCGACAGGGGGCAACACCGGGGAGCTGTTTTTT. It is translated as CASSPNPTGGNTGELFF.

This chain links TRBV6-5 with TRBJ2-3; 9 nucleotides line up with TRBD2. From germline, CDR1 is MNHEY and CDR2 SVGAGI. The CDR3 is 15 amino acids. With 6 bases clipped from V and 0 bases from J, the junction kept 4 bases outside the gene matches. The DNA for the CDR3 is TGTGCCAGCAGGGCTAGCGGGGCTAGCACAGATACGCAGTATTTT. Its protein is CASRASGASTDTQYF.

The table lists this clone with a count of one. This chain links TRBV11-3 with TRBJ2-2, with TRBD2 matching 9 bases. The CDR3 extends over 13 amino acids. V shed 7 bases, J shed 7 bases, and the junction held 4 bases outside the gene matches. From germline, CDR1 is SGHNT and CDR2 YENEEA. The CDR3 here is CASTPAGGGELFF. DNA of the CDR3: TGTGCCAGCACCCCAGCGGGGGGCGGGGAGCTGTTTTTT.

This clone was counted once. The chain employs TRBV5-1 and TRBJ1-1; D is undetermined. Germline V gene data show CDR1 as SGHRS and CDR2 as YFSETQ. The CDR3 contains 14 residues. Trimming removed 9 bases from V and 8 bases from J, with 23 bases in between. CDR3 nucleotide sequence: TGCGCCATTTGCGGATCACCCATCGAAGGGGAAGCTTTCTTT. Residues: CAICGSPIEGEAFF.

The CDR3, as DNA: TGTGCCAGCAGCTTCAGGGTACATGAGGGAAAACTGTTTTTT. Translation: CASSFRVHEGKLFF. The chain combines TRBV5-6 with TRBJ1-4, with a tentative D call TRBD1 (5 bases). The germline V gene encodes CDR1 SGHDT and CDR2 YYEEEE. Trimming removed 2 bases at V and 10 bases at J, with 15 bases between. There are 14 residues in the CDR3.